Reported below is one T cell receptor beta chain. TCRdb's table, derived via immunoSEQ multiplex PCR, lists solely in-frame clones and lacks some. Counted here are about 270,000 clones, over 85% occurring once; the ten biggest clones make up roughly 1.9%. Trimming removed 6 bases from V and 8 bases from J; junction bases left unmatched: 6. The CDR3 is made up of 12 amino acids. This sample was included in a study of blood T cell repertoires in COVID-19. This chain links TRBV12-3 or TRBV12-4 with TRBJ1-1, with 7 bases that match TRBD1. Material for sequencing was PBMCs or T cells enriched from blood (not recorded which). The sequence derives from an older woman who had recovered from COVID-19. The CDR3 loop reads CASRNRGYEAFF. The CDR3 DNA reads as TGTGCCAGCAGAAACAGGGGCTACGAAGCTTTCTTT.